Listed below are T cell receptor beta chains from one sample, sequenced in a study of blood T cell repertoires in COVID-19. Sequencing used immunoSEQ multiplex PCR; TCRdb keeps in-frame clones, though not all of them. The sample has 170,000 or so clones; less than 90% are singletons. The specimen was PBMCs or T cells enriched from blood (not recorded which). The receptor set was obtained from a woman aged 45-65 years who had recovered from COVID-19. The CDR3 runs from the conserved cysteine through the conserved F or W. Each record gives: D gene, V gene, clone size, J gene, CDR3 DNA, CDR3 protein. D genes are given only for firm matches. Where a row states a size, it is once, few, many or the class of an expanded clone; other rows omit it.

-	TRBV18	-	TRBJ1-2	TGTGCCAGTGGACAGAGCTTCTATGGCTACACCTTC	CASGQSFYGYTF
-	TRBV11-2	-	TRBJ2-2	TGTGCCAGCAGCCAGAAATGGGAGGCGCAGTCCGGGGAGCTGTTTTTT	CASSQKWEAQSGELFF
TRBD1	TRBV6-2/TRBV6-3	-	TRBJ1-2	TGTGCCAGCAGACCTCCGGGACAGGGGGCACACGGCTACACCTTC	CASRPPGQGAHGYTF
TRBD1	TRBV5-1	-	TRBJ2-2	TGCGCCAGCAGCTTGCGGGGACAGGGGGCCACCGGGGAGCTGTTTTTT	CASSLRGQGATGELFF
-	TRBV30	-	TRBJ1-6	TGTGCCTGGAGGCGATCCCAGGGGTCCCTCCACTTT	CAWRRSQGSLHF
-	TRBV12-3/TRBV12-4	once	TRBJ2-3	TGTGCCAGCAGTTTGGCCAGTCTCGCGCAGTATTTT	CASSLASLAQYF
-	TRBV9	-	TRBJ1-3	TGTGCCAGCAGCGTAGATGGAGGGTTGGGAAACACCATATATTTT	CASSVDGGLGNTIYF
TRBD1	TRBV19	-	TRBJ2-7	TGTGCCAGTAGTAGATCCGGGACAGATTCCGAGCAGTACTTC	CASSRSGTDSEQYF
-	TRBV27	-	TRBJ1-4	TGTGCCAGCAGTCTCAGGGCGGGAGAAAAACTGTTTTTT	CASSLRAGEKLFF
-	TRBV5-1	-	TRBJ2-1	TGCGCCAGCAGCTTGGAGGCTAGCAGCTACAATGAGCAGTTCTTC	CASSLEASSYNEQFF
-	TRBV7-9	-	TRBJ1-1	TGTGCCAGCAGCCCCAGGGGGAACACTGAAGCTTTCTTT	CASSPRGNTEAFF